This T cell receptor beta chain was sequenced in a study of cytomegalovirus exposure and HLA in healthy donors. The CDR3 spans 14 residues. Germline CDR1 is SNHLY and CDR2 is FYNNEI. Trimming cost V 3 bases and J 5 bases, with 14 bases left between them. Points on this clone: Its antigen is as yet unknown.

The primer mix had 60 Vbeta and 13 Jbeta primers. Profiling relied on immunoSEQ multiplex PCR, and the TCRdb table lists in-frame clones only, not all of them. The table has under 200,000 clones, nearly 80% seen once. Notes on the study in general: Per a later analysis, fewer than 20,000 TCR beta sequences showed association with HLA alleles at 0.05 false discovery rate.

Sequencing input: PBMCs. The V gene is TRBV2, the J gene TRBJ2-7, with D tentatively TRBD2 (5 bases). This TCR derives from a woman aged 35 to 49 in good health and CMV-seronegative. DNA for the CDR3: TGTGCCAGCAGTGATTGGTGGGAGTACCACGAGCAGTACTTC. Translated: CASSDWWEYHEQYF.